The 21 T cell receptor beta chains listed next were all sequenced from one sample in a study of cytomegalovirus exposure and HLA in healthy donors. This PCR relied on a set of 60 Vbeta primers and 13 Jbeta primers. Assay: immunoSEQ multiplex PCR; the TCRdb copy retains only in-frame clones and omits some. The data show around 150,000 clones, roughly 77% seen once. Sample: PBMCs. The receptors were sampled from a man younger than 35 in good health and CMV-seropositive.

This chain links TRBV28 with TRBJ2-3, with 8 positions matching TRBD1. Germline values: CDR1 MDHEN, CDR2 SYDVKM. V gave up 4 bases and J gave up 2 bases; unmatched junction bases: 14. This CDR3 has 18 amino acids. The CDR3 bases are TGTGCCAGCAGTTATGGCTTAGGAGAGACAGGGGTCACAGATACGCAGTATTTT. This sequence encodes CASSYGLGETGVTDTQYF.

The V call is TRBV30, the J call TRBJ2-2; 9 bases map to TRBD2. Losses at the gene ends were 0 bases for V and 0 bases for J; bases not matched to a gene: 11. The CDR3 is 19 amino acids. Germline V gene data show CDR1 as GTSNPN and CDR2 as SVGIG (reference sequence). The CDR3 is CAWSVMRLAGRTNTGELFF. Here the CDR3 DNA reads TGTGCCTGGAGTGTAATGAGGCTAGCGGGAAGAACGAACACCGGGGAGCTGTTTTTT.

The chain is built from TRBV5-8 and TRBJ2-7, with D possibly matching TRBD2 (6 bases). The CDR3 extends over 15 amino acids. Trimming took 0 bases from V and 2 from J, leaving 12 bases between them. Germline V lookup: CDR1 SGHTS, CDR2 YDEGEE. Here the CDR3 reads CASSLAGGTTYEQYF. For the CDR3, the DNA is TGTGCCAGCAGCTTGGCCGGGGGTACCACCTACGAGCAGTACTTC.

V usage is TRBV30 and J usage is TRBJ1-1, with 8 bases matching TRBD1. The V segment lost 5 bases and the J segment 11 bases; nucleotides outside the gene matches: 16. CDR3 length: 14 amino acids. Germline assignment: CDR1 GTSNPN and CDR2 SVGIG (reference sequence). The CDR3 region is CAWGPGTGPIYAFF. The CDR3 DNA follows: TGTGCCTGGGGACCCGGGACAGGCCCTATCTATGCTTTCTTT.

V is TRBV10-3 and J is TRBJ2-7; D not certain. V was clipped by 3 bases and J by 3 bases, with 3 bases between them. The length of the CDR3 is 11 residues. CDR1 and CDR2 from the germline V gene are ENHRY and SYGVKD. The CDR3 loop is CAISDYYEQYF. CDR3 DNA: TGTGCCATCAGTGACTACTACGAGCAGTACTTC.

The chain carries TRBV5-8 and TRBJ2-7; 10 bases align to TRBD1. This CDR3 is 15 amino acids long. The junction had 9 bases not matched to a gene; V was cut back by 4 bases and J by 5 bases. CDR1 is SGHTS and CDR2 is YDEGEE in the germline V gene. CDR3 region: CASSRPGQGFHEQYF. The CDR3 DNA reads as TGTGCCAGCAGCCGGCCGGGACAGGGGTTCCACGAGCAGTACTTC.

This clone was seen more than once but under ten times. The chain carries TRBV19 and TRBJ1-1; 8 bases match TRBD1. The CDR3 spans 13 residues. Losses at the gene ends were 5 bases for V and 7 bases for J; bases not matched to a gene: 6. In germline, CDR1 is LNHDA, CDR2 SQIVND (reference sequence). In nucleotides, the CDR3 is TGTGCCAGTAGTCCTTGGACAGGGCTTGAAGCTTTCTTT. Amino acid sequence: CASSPWTGLEAFF.

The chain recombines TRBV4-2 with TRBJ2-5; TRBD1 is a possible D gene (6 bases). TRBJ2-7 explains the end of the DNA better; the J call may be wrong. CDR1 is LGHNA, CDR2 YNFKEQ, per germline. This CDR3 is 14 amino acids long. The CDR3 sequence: CASSQGTVQYEQYF. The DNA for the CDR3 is TGTGCCAGCAGCCAAGGGACAGTCCAGTACGAGCAGTACTTC.

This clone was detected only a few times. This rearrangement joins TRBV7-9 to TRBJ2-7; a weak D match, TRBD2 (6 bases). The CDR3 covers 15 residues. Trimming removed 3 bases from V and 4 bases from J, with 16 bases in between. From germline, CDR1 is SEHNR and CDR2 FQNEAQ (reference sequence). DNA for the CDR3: TGTGCCAGCAGCTTGGCCCCTAGCGTTTCTTACGAGCAGTACTTC. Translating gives CASSLAPSVSYEQYF.

The CDR3 nucleotides are TGCGCCAGCAGTTCGGGGGGCACCGGGGAGCTGTTTTTT. It yields the protein CASSSGGTGELFF. This sequence joins TRBV5-1 and TRBJ2-2, with 7 bases lining up with TRBD2. Germline lookup yields CDR1 SGHRS and CDR2 YFSETQ. The CDR3 has 13 residues. The V and J ends lost 5 bases and 4 bases, in that order; junction bases with no gene match: 2.

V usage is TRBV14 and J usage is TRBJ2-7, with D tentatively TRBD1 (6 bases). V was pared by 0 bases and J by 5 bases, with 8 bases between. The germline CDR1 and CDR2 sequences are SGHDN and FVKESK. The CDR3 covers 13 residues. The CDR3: CASSQDPGDEQYF. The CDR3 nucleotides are TGTGCCAGCAGCCAAGACCCAGGGGACGAGCAGTACTTC.

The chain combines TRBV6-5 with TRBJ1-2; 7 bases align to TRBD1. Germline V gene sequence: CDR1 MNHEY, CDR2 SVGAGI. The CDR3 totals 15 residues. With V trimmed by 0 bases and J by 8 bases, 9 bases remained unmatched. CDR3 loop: CASSYSGGTARGYTF. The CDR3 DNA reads TGTGCCAGCAGTTACTCTGGTGGGACAGCCCGGGGCTACACCTTC.

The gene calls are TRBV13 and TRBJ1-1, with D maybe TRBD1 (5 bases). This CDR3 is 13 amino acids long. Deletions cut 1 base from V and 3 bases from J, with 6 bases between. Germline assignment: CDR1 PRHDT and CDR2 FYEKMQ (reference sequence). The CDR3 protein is CASSLAGYTEAFF. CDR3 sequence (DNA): TGTGCCAGCAGCTTAGCAGGGTACACTGAAGCTTTCTTT.

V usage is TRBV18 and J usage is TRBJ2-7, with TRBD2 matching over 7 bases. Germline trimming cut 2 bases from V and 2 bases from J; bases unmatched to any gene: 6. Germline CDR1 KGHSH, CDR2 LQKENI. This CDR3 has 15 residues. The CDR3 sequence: CASSPESSGPYEQYF. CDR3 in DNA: TGTGCCAGCTCACCAGAGTCTAGCGGACCCTACGAGCAGTACTTC.

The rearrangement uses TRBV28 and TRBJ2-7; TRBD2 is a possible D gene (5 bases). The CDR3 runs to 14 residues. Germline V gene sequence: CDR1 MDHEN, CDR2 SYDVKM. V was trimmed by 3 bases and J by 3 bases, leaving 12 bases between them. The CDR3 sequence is CASSLAERYYEQYF. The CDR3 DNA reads TGTGCCAGCAGTTTGGCAGAGCGGTACTACGAGCAGTACTTC. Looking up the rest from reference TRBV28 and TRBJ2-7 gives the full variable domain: DVKVTQSSRYLVKRTGEKVFLECVQDMDHENMFWYRQDPGLGLRLIYFSYDVKMKEKGDIPEGYSVSREKKERFSLILESASTNQTSMYLCASSLAERYYEQYFGPGTRLTVT.

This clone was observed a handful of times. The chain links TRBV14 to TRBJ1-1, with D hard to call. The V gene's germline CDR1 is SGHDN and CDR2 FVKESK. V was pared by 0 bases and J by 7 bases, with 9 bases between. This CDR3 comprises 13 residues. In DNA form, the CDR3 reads TGTGCCAGCAGCCAAGATCATCCGGTTGAAGCTTTCTTT. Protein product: CASSQDHPVEAFF.

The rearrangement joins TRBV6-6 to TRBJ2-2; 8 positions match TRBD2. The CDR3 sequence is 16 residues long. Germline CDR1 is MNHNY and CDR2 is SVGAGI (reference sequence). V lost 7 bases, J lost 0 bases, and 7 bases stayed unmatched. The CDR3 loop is CASTTGGAANTGELFF. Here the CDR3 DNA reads TGTGCCAGCACCACGGGGGGGGCTGCGAACACCGGGGAGCTGTTTTTT.

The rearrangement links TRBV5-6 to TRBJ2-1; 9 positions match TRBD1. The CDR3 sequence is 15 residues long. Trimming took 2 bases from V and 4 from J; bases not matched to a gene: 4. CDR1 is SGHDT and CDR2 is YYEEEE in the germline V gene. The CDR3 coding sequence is TGTGCCAGCAGCTTAGGGGACAGGGTTTACAATGAGCAGTTCTTC. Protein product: CASSLGDRVYNEQFF.

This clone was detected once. CDR3 bases: TGTGCCAGCAGAACCGGGACAGGGTTTAACGAGCAGTACTTC. It codes for CASRTGTGFNEQYF. This chain joins TRBV28 and TRBJ2-7; 9 nucleotides agree with TRBD1. CDR3 size: 14 residues. V dropped 6 bases and J dropped 5; count of bases not matched to a gene: 8. Germline values: CDR1 MDHEN, CDR2 SYDVKM.

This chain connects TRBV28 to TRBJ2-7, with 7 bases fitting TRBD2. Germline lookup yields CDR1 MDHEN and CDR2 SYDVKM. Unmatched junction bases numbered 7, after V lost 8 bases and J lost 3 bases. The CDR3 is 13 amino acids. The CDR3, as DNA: TGTGCCAGCGCGGCGCGGGAGTACTACGAGCAGTACTTC. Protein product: CASAAREYYEQYF.

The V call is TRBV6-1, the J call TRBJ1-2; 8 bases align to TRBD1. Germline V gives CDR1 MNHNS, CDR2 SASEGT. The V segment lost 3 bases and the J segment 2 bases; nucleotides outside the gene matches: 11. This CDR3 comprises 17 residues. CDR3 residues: CASSDPRRQGTNYGYTF. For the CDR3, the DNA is TGTGCCAGCAGTGACCCACGGCGACAGGGGACGAACTATGGCTACACCTTC.